What follows are 18 T cell receptor beta chains derived from one specimen sequenced in a study of blood T cells in healthy people across ages. Next came a second PCR, run for roughly 6 to 11 cycles, which used a sample-barcoded 5' primer along with a J-beta primer mix. From the 5' RACE reads, TCRdb called clonotypes with MiXCR, one entry per CDR3 protein. The sample shows about 970,000 distinct CDR3 sequences, roughly half of them seen only once. Sequenced: blood. These receptors originate from a woman aged 55-69 years in good health.

In this sample, this clonotype turned up a few times. The genes are TRBV7-2 and TRBJ2-4, with unresolved D. Trimming left V 2 bases short and J 2 bases short, with 10 bases between. Germline values: CDR1 SGHTA, CDR2 FQGNSA. This CDR3 has 15 amino acids. CDR3 protein: CASSLSPGPKNIQYF. The CDR3 DNA sequence: TGTGCCAGCAGCTTATCACCGGGCCCCAAAAACATTCAGTACTTC.

This clonotype was counted between two and nine times. This chain links TRBV5-6 with TRBJ2-7; 7 nucleotides line up with TRBD2. The CDR3 spans 14 residues. Unmatched junction bases numbered 4, after V lost 2 bases and J lost 2 bases. Germline CDR1 SGHDT, CDR2 YYEEEE. The CDR3 is CASSFAGAAYEQYF. The CDR3 DNA reads TGTGCCAGCAGCTTTGCGGGAGCAGCCTACGAGCAGTACTTC.

This chain connects TRBV27 to TRBJ2-7, with D unresolved. Trimming stripped 7 bases from V and 3 bases from J, with 13 bases between. This CDR3 is built from 13 residues. CDR1 is MNHEY, CDR2 SMNVEV, per germline (reference sequence). Here the CDR3 reads CASKTGASYEQYF. The CDR3 coding sequence is TGTGCCAGCAAAACGGGTGCTAGCTACGAGCAGTACTTC.

In nucleotides, the CDR3 is TGCAGTGCTAGAGATAAGGGATCCAGTAGTGAAAAACTGTTTTTT. Residues: CSARDKGSSSEKLFF. This chain connects TRBV20-1 to TRBJ1-4, with D unresolved. CDR1 and CDR2 (germline): DFQATT, SNEGSKA (reference sequence). CDR3 length: 15 residues. Trimming cost V 0 bases and J 7 bases, with 15 bases left between them.

There are a few counts of this clonotype. J is TRBJ2-7 and V is TRBV10-3; TRBD2 is a possible D gene (6 bases). CDR1 is ENHRY and CDR2 is SYGVKD in the germline V gene. There are 14 residues in the CDR3. V lost 8 bases and J 0 bases, leaving 14 bases between the germline ends. Here the CDR3 reads CAIRGTSSSYEQYF. The CDR3 nucleotides are TGTGCCATCCGCGGGACCTCCAGCTCCTACGAGCAGTACTTC.

This clonotype was found once. The chain recombines TRBV28 with TRBJ1-6; possibly TRBD1 for D (5 bases). The CDR3 runs 13 residues. The V end was cut by 7 bases, the J end by 9 bases, with 13 bases between. Germline CDR1 MDHEN, CDR2 SYDVKM. The CDR3 sequence: CASMRQRASPLHF. CDR3 nucleotide sequence: TGTGCCAGCATGCGACAGCGGGCTTCACCCCTCCACTTT.

About this clonotype: It may be a read error: a sequence one base away is much more abundant. The genes are TRBV6-2 or TRBV6-3 and TRBJ2-3, with 9 bases fitting TRBD1. The germline CDR1 and CDR2 sequences are MNHEY and SVGEGT. This CDR3 is built from 17 residues. CDR3 sequence reads: CTSSYVPGQGAADTQYF. The CDR3 DNA is TGTACCAGCAGTTACGTACCGGGACAGGGTGCAGCAGATACGCAGTATTTT.

This chain connects TRBV10-3 to TRBJ1-1; maybe TRBD1 (6 bases). Germline V gene lookup returns CDR1 ENHRY and CDR2 SYGVKD. V was cut by 7 bases and J by 5 bases, with 14 bases left in between. This CDR3 contains 13 residues. Here the CDR3 DNA reads TGTGCCATCACCGGAAACAGGGAGACTGAAGCTTTCTTT. Translated, it gives CAITGNRETEAFF.

The chain couples TRBV20-1 to TRBJ2-5; 11 bases match TRBD1. The CDR3 loop spans 15 amino acids. Germline assignment: CDR1 DFQATT and CDR2 SNEGSKA (reference sequence). The junction had 14 bases not matched to a gene; V was cut back by 3 bases and J by 11 bases. The CDR3 coding sequence is TGCAGTGCTAGCCGCGGGGACAGGGGGATACTGGAGCAGTACTTC. Translation: CSASRGDRGILEQYF.

This clonotype is a singleton in its sample. The CDR3 DNA reads TGCAGTGCTAAAGCTCACGCGGGACTCGCCGACAATGAGCAGTTCTTC. It encodes CSAKAHAGLADNEQFF. J is TRBJ2-1 and V is TRBV20-1, with D possibly TRBD2 on 6 matching bases. Germline CDR1 reads DFQATT; CDR2 reads SNEGSKA (reference sequence). This CDR3 comprises 16 residues. V lost 4 bases and J 5 bases, leaving 21 bases between the germline ends.

Only a few counts were recorded for this clonotype. The rearrangement joins TRBV7-9 to TRBJ2-3, with D perhaps matching TRBD1 (5 bases). Germline-derived CDR1 and CDR2 are SEHNR and FQNEAQ (reference sequence). With 2 bases removed from V and 9 bases from J, the gap between germline ends came to 15 bases. The length of the CDR3 is 14 residues. For the CDR3, the DNA is TGTGCCAGCAGCTTAATCCCCGACAGCGACACGCAGTATTTT. This sequence encodes CASSLIPDSDTQYF.

This clonotype came up a few times. The chain uses TRBV2 and TRBJ2-5; tentatively, D is TRBD1 (6 bases). Trimming cost V 4 bases and J 2 bases, with 11 bases left between them. Germline-derived CDR1 and CDR2 are SNHLY and FYNNEI. The CDR3 has 14 residues. The CDR3 sequence is CASSVYRDQETQYF. CDR3 bases: TGTGCCAGCAGTGTTTACAGGGATCAAGAGACCCAGTACTTC.

The rearrangement joins TRBV28 to TRBJ1-1; TRBD1 agrees at 8 bases. The CDR3 runs 12 residues. The V segment lost 5 bases and the J segment 8 bases; nucleotides outside the gene matches: 4. Per the germline V gene, CDR1 is MDHEN and CDR2 is SYDVKM. In DNA, the CDR3 is TGTGCCAGCAGTATGGGACAGGCCGAAGCTTTCTTT. Protein: CASSMGQAEAFF.

V gene TRBV28 combines with J gene TRBJ2-5; D call uncertain. The CDR3 sequence is 13 residues long. Trimming removed 3 bases at V and 8 bases at J, with 13 bases between. Looked up from germline, CDR1 is MDHEN and CDR2 is SYDVKM. Here the CDR3 reads CASSLGALPTQYF. The CDR3, as DNA: TGTGCCAGCAGTTTGGGCGCTCTGCCTACCCAGTACTTC.

This clonotype has only a few counts. Here the CDR3 reads CASSQDRRTSGKGTQYF. The CDR3 nucleotides are TGCGCCAGCAGCCAAGATCGGAGGACTAGCGGGAAGGGTACGCAGTATTTT. The genes are TRBV4-1 and TRBJ2-3, with TRBD2 identical over 12 bases. The V and J ends lost 0 bases and 8 bases, in that order; junction bases with no gene match: 9. There are 17 residues in the CDR3. Germline CDR1 reads MGHRA; CDR2 reads YSYEKL.

The rearrangement uses TRBV10-1 and TRBJ2-2; 11 bases agree with TRBD2. Germline V gives CDR1 WNHNN, CDR2 SYGVQD (reference sequence). The CDR3 sequence is 17 residues long. Trimming took 5 bases from V and 4 from J; bases not matched to a gene: 9. The CDR3 protein is CASSPSGGLAATGELFF. As DNA, the CDR3 is TGCGCCAGCAGTCCATCGGGGGGACTAGCGGCCACCGGGGAGCTGTTTTTT.

This clonotype was observed a handful of times. The V gene is TRBV5-4, the J gene TRBJ2-5; a possible D gene is TRBD2 (6 bases). The CDR3 extends over 13 amino acids. Trimming removed 3 bases at V and 5 bases at J, with 11 bases between. Germline V gene sequence: CDR1 SGHNT, CDR2 YYREEE (reference sequence). DNA of the CDR3: TGTGCCAGCAGCTGGGGGGACGAGGAGACCCAGTACTTC. This encodes CASSWGDEETQYF.

This clonotype was counted a few times. The chain is built from TRBV12-3 or TRBV12-4 and TRBJ2-5, with 10 bases lining up with TRBD1. TRBJ2-7 matches the DNA end more closely, so the J call is doubtful. This CDR3 is built from 15 residues. Here the CDR3 DNA reads TGTGCCAGCAGTCTGTCCGGGACAGGGGACTACGAGCAGTACTTC. This gives the protein CASSLSGTGDYEQYF.